Listed below are T cell receptor beta chains from one sample, sequenced in a study of control samples from healthy donors and cancer patients. Method: immunoSEQ multiplex PCR; TCRdb's copy keeps in-frame clones and lacks some. The sample shows about 120,000 clones, 93% of them seen only once. Sample: blood. Receptors originate from a man under 40 in good health. CDR3s include the opening cysteine and the closing phenylalanine or tryptophan. A D gene is named only where the DNA matches it firmly. The size field is filled for only some rows; it gives once, few, many or a size class.

v_gene,abundance,j_gene,d_gene,CDR3nt,CDR3aa
TRBV11-3,.,TRBJ2-5,TRBD2,TGCGCCAGCAGCCCAGTCGGAGCGGGGGGACAAGAGACCCAGTACTTC,CASSPVGAGGQETQYF
TRBV2,.,TRBJ2-3,.,TGTGCCAGCAGTTCAACAGATACGCAGTATTTT,CASSSTDTQYF
TRBV28,.,TRBJ1-2,.,TGTGCCAGCAGTGATCAGGGGCGAGGGTTAGGCTACACCTTC,CASSDQGRGLGYTF
TRBV19,.,TRBJ1-4,.,TGTGCCAGTAGTATATGGGTCAGAACAAATGAAAAACTGTTTTTT,CASSIWVRTNEKLFF
TRBV6-1,.,TRBJ1-6,TRBD1,TGTGCCAGCAGTGACCCACCTAGACCGACAGGGACCCTATCACCCCTCCACTTT,CASSDPPRPTGTLSPLHF
TRBV6-1,.,TRBJ1-5,.,TGTGCCAGCAGTGCACAGGTTTTTTATAGCAATCAGCCCCAGCATTTT,CASSAQVFYSNQPQHF
TRBV18,few,TRBJ1-6,.,TGTGCCAGCTCACCATTAAGGGGAGATGGCTATAATTCACCCCTCCACTTT,CASSPLRGDGYNSPLHF
TRBV18,.,TRBJ2-5,TRBD2,TGTGCCAGCTCACTACGCGGGGGAGTGGAGACCCAGTACTTC,CASSLRGGVETQYF
TRBV11-3,once,TRBJ2-7,.,TGTGCCAGCAGCTTAGCGTCGAATACCTACGAGCAGTACTTC,CASSLASNTYEQYF
TRBV5-5,.,TRBJ2-1,TRBD2,TGTGCCAGCAGCTTTGGAGCGGGGGGCTACAATGAGCAGTTCTTC,CASSFGAGGYNEQFF
TRBV6-4,.,TRBJ2-3,.,TGTGCCAGCAGTCCAGCGAACCGGGGCAGAGATACGCAGTATTTT,CASSPANRGRDTQYF
TRBV28,.,TRBJ1-4,.,TGTGCCAGCAGTTTAACACTTACAACTAATGAAAAACTGTTTTTT,CASSLTLTTNEKLFF
TRBV3-1/TRBV3-2,.,TRBJ2-7,.,TGTGCCAGCAGCCACCGACAGAAGCAGTACTTC,CASSHRQKQYF
TRBV6-6,.,TRBJ1-5,.,TGTGCCAGCAGGCGGGAGGTAGGCAATCAGCCCCAGCATTTT,CASRREVGNQPQHF
TRBV30,.,TRBJ1-4,TRBD1,TGTGCCTGGAATACCGGGACAGGGGGGGGTGAAAAACTGTTTTTT,CAWNTGTGGGEKLFF
TRBV3-1/TRBV3-2,few,TRBJ1-1,TRBD1,TGTGCCAGCAGCCCTCCAGGATACAGGGGATTCACTGAAGCTTTCTTT,CASSPPGYRGFTEAFF
TRBV13,.,TRBJ1-4,TRBD1,TGTGCCAGCAGCTTCACGAGGGACAGGGGGCGTGCTAATGAAAAACTGTTTTTT,CASSFTRDRGRANEKLFF
TRBV5-8,.,TRBJ2-6,.,TGTGCCAGCAGCCTACGACAGACCAACGTCCTGACTTTC,CASSLRQTNVLTF
TRBV5-5,.,TRBJ2-1,.,TGTGCCAGCAGCTTAGGCAGCCAAGGATACAATGAGCAGTTCTTC,CASSLGSQGYNEQFF
TRBV12-3/TRBV12-4,once,TRBJ1-3,TRBD1,TGTGCCAGCAGCCCGGGACAGGGTAGCACCATATATTTT,CASSPGQGSTIYF
TRBV11-2,.,TRBJ1-3,.,TGTGCCAGCAGCTTAGAGTCGAGGCCGCCTTTGGGAAACACCATATATTTT,CASSLESRPPLGNTIYF
TRBV4-1,.,TRBJ1-2,TRBD1,TGCGCCAGCAGCCACCTAAGGACAGGGAATAACTATGGCTACACCTTC,CASSHLRTGNNYGYTF
TRBV29-1,.,TRBJ2-7,TRBD1,TGCAGCGTGCATGACAGGGGAGCCACCGAGCAGTACTTC,CSVHDRGATEQYF
TRBV3-1/TRBV3-2,.,TRBJ1-2,.,TGTGCCAGTGGGGGGGGAAACTATGGCTACACCTTC,CASGGGNYGYTF
TRBV5-1,.,TRBJ2-1,TRBD2,TGCGCCAGCAGACAAGGGACTAGCGGGAGAATCTCCTACAATGAGCAGTTCTTC,CASRQGTSGRISYNEQFF
TRBV10-1,.,TRBJ2-1,TRBD1,TGCGCCAGCAGTGATTCCGGGACAGGGATCTACAATGAGCAGTTCTTC,CASSDSGTGIYNEQFF
TRBV7-9,.,TRBJ2-1,TRBD2,TGTGCCAGCAGCCCGGTTAGCGGGGGGACCTACAATGAGCAGTTCTTC,CASSPVSGGTYNEQFF
TRBV12-3/TRBV12-4,.,TRBJ1-1,TRBD1,TGTGCCAGCAGCCGCAGGGGGTCGGCTTTCTTT,CASSRRGSAFF
TRBV7-9,.,TRBJ1-6,.,TGTGCCAGCAGCTTAGAGAGGGGAATGTATTCACCCCTCCACTTT,CASSLERGMYSPLHF
TRBV27,.,TRBJ2-2,TRBD2,TGTGCCAGCAGTTTAAGCCCGCCGGGACTAGCGGGGGCCAATCCCACCGGGGAGCTGTTTTTT,CASSLSPPGLAGANPTGELFF
TRBV19,.,TRBJ1-1,.,TGTGCCAGTAGTATAGAGGAGGGGGGCATGAACACTGAAGCTTTCTTT,CASSIEEGGMNTEAFF
TRBV18,.,TRBJ1-5,TRBD1,TGTGCCAGCTCACCGAGCGAGGGACAGGGCTCGGAGCCCCAGCATTTT,CASSPSEGQGSEPQHF
TRBV14,.,TRBJ1-3,.,TGTGCCAGCAGCCAAGGCTGGTTGGGAAACACCATATATTTT,CASSQGWLGNTIYF
TRBV9,.,TRBJ2-3,TRBD2,TGTGCCAGCAGCGAGACTAGCGGGGGGGATACGCAGTATTTT,CASSETSGGDTQYF
TRBV12-3/TRBV12-4,.,TRBJ1-2,.,TGTGCCAGCAGTTCAGCCTATGGCTACACCTTC,CASSSAYGYTF
TRBV3-1/TRBV3-2,few,TRBJ1-6,.,TGTGCCAGCAGCCAAGTTACGGCGAATTCACCCCTCCACTTT,CASSQVTANSPLHF
TRBV28,.,TRBJ2-7,.,TGTGCCAGCATCCCGACAGGGAGGAGATACGAGCAGTACTTC,CASIPTGRRYEQYF
TRBV9,.,TRBJ1-2,.,TGTGCCAGCAGCGTGAGACAGAACTATGGCTACACCTTC,CASSVRQNYGYTF
TRBV5-6,.,TRBJ1-2,TRBD1,TGTGCCAGCACCTGGGATACAGGGGTAAATGGCTACACCTTC,CASTWDTGVNGYTF
TRBV6-5,.,TRBJ2-3,.,TGTGCCAGCAGCCGCTTTTCCGGTGATACGCAGTATTTT,CASSRFSGDTQYF
TRBV19,.,TRBJ2-3,TRBD2,TGTGCCAGCCGAGCTAGCGGGGGGGCCGCAGATACGCAGTATTTT,CASRASGGAADTQYF
TRBV27,.,TRBJ2-5,.,TGTGCCAGCAGTTTATTTAACCCGGCGGGGACCCAGTACTTC,CASSLFNPAGTQYF
TRBV27,.,TRBJ2-1,TRBD2,TGTGCCAGCAGTTTTCGGGGGGTTCCCTACAATGAGCAGTTCTTC,CASSFRGVPYNEQFF
TRBV5-8,.,TRBJ2-5,.,TGTGCCAGCAGCTTGGGGGCTCTACAGGGCTTAGAGACCCAGTACTTC,CASSLGALQGLETQYF
TRBV28,once,TRBJ2-1,TRBD2,TGTGCCAGCAGGTCGCCAAGCGGGAGCTCCTACAATGAGCAGTTCTTC,CASRSPSGSSYNEQFF
TRBV5-1,.,TRBJ2-2,.,TGCGCCAGCAGCTTGGAGGGGCGGGTCACCGGGGAGCTGTTTTTT,CASSLEGRVTGELFF
TRBV6-1,.,TRBJ1-2,.,TGTGCCAGCAGTGATCAGGGTAGACCCAGGGATGGCTACACCTTC,CASSDQGRPRDGYTF
TRBV5-1,.,TRBJ1-2,.,TGCGCCAGCAGCTTGGGTCGGGGTGGCGAATATGGCTACACCTTC,CASSLGRGGEYGYTF
TRBV19,.,TRBJ1-5,.,TGTGCCAGTAGTATAGATAGGAGTCAGCCCCAGCATTTT,CASSIDRSQPQHF
TRBV7-2,.,TRBJ1-3,TRBD1,TGTGCCAGCAGCAAAACAGGGGTCTCTGGAAACACCATATATTTT,CASSKTGVSGNTIYF
TRBV27,.,TRBJ2-3,.,TGTGCCAGCAGTCCCAGGATTGGTACGCAGTATTTT,CASSPRIGTQYF
TRBV3-1/TRBV3-2,.,TRBJ1-1,.,TGTGCCAGCAGCCAAGGCCAGGTCACTGAAGCTTTCTTT,CASSQGQVTEAFF